This section outlines one TCR beta chain sequence together with its context. The specificity of this receptor is unknown. The input lacks base qualities; no much larger clone sits a single base away. The immunoSEQ hsTCRB v3.0 assay was used at survey level resolution to sequence the TRB variable region. The target sequencing depth for TRB was 40,000-50,000 T-cell genomes per sample. Pooled TRB libraries were sequenced on an Illumina MiSeq with a v3 150-cycle kit. The original pipeline was this. Analysis of repertoires was carried out in R inside a reproducible Nextflow workflow spanning QC, data transformation and analysis. LymphoSeq2, an R package for AIRR-Seq data exploration, was used to implement custom analyses. A few samples that produced fewer than 5000 total TRB sequences were removed, so some 190 HIV repertoires were analyzed. Of the 188 retained HIV repertoires, roughly 61 were collected before and more than 120 after ART initiation. Repertoires were downsampled to 5000 TRB nucleotide sequences, and summary statistics were averaged over 100 downsampling iterations. The analysis kept only TRB sequences whose CDR3 regions were at least seven amino acids long. Diversity was assessed using a clonality score derived from Shannon entropy and using the Gini coefficient. Repertoire networks linked the top 5000 CDR3 amino acid sequences whenever two sequences differed by an edit distance of one. For TRB CDR3 amino acid sequences, GLIPH2 was used to predict antigen specificity groups and MHC restriction. Known CMV, EBV, HIV or tissue antigen associations were flagged by matching CDR3 amino acid sequences against VDJdb and McPAS-TCR. Pre-ART, post-ART and control groups were compared with Wilcoxon signed-rank tests and Holm-Bonferroni correction. The table was pulled from immuneACCESS by TCRdb, which kept in-frame rearrangements only. Such tables lose some clones; where checked, under half of the loss comes from unresolved V genes, and the rest has no known cause. That table is the source of V, J and clone size, and D and trimming were worked out from the DNA. The sample table records about 24,000 clones; 79% of these occur just once. The top ten hold 9% to 10% of the sample.

These data come from a study of long-term antiretroviral therapy in people with HIV (dated by TCRdb to between 2021 and 2024). Describing the broader study: The earliest samples were collected roughly a decade before the 2015 WHO recommendation for immediate ART, at a time when ART was usually postponed until CD4 counts fell. A retrospective serial study tested whether ART initiation and durable HIV suppression were associated with changes in peripheral blood TRB repertoire composition and diversity. The cohort contributed over 150 cryopreserved PBMC samples from around 33 adults with confirmed HIV infection, collected serially over a mean of about 6 years (range 1-12). Eleven of the 30 participants with HIV were female. No cross-contamination during QIAcube processing turned up in test extractions that ran a monoclonal T-cell line alongside 25 to 35 polyclonal samples. Study-level results and caveats: Starting ART was linked to a significant rise in TRB diversity, yet even with long-term ART the diversity remained significantly lower than in transplant donor controls. HIV repertoires had narrower CDR3 length ranges than controls, and the network structure suggested an antigen-experienced repertoire that shifted only slightly toward naive after ART. Since PBMC availability was limited, sequencing covered only the TCR beta chain, with no alpha chain pairing. Because cell numbers in pre-ART samples were limited, unsorted PBMC were profiled instead of sorted CD4+ and CD8+ T cells. At every time point, the repertoire was dominated by expanded TRB clones first identified before ART initiation, although this dominance fluctuated and, in many PLHIV, declined after ART. Inferences about post-ART repertoire changes were limited because no data were available on ART adherence, viral resistance or therapy changes. The samples were dated from the mid-2000s to the late 2010s, and the ART regimens that were used may be less effective than current ART regimens.

The CDR3, cysteine through phenylalanine, is 15 amino acids long. Only the CDR3 DNA stays, 45 bases, in frame from base 1. For CDR1 and CDR2, the germline V gene lists SGHVS and FQNEAQ. Deletion took 2 bases off V and 2 bases off J, with a span of 13 bases between the germline ends. To be included, a participant needed at least one PBMC sample from before ART initiation plus at least two post-ART samples. Treatment was received in the United States of America by all participants with HIV. Cryopreserved samples of roughly 0.95-10 million PBMC were thawed and washed before DNA extraction. At the time of the earliest PBMC sample for each participant with HIV, ages ranged from about 20 to 54 years. Per participant, PBMC samples came from 1-4 timepoints prior to ART initiation and 2-8 timepoints following ART initiation, for a median of 7 samples. Serial HIV viral load, CD4+ T-cell count, ART history and demographic data were obtained for every participant. Genomic DNA was extracted from unsorted PBMC with a Qiagen kit on a QIAcube, processed in batches of 12 samples.

Sequencing was performed on unsorted PBMCs, taken 1.2 years after starting antiretroviral therapy. This receptor was identified in a woman between 40 and 55 years old with HIV. Recombination linked TRBV7-8 to TRBJ2-7, and the D gene may be TRBD2, 5 bases matching. At the DNA level, the sequence is TGTGCCAGCAGCTTACTTGGAGGTGCGACCTACGAGCAGTACTTC. It translates as CASSLLGGATYEQYF. Reference TRBV7-8 and TRBJ2-7 proteins supply the regions before and after the CDR3; the full variable domain is: GAGVSQSPRYKVAKRGQDVALRCDPISGHVSLFWYQQALGQGPEFLTYFQNEAQLDKSGLPSDRFFAERPEGSVSTLKIQRTQQEDSAVYLCASSLLGGATYEQYFGPGTRLTVT.